This T cell receptor beta chain was profiled in a study of cytomegalovirus exposure and HLA in healthy donors. Germline-derived CDR1 and CDR2 are SGHVS and FQNEAQ. Trimming removed 4 bases from V and 10 bases from J, with 7 bases in between. The CDR3 consists of 11 residues. The PCR contained 60 Vbeta and 13 Jbeta primers. Sequencing was performed with immunoSEQ multiplex PCR; in TCRdb, only in-frame clones are kept and a portion is missing. The sample has some 110,000 clones; around 74% are singletons. The rearrangement uses TRBV7-8 and TRBJ1-4; D call uncertain. This sequence originates from a man aged 35 to 55 in good health and CMV-seronegative. Sample: PBMCs. The CDR3 is CASSSGVKLFF. The CDR3 nucleotides are TGTGCCAGCAGCTCGGGAGTAAAACTGTTTTTT.